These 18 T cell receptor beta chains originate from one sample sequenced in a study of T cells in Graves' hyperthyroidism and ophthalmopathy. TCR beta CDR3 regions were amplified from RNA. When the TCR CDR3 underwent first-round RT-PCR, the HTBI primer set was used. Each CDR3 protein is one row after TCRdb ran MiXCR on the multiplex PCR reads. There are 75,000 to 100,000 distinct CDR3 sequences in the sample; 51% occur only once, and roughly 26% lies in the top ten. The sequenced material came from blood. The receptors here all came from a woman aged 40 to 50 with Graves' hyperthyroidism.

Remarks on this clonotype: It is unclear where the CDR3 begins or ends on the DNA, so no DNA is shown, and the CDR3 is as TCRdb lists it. This CDR3 is CASSFYICSARVPGYHEQYF. The chain uses TRBV7-2 and TRBJ2-7; the D call TRBD2 from the table was never checked on the DNA. The germline CDR1 and CDR2 sequences are SGHTA and FQGNSA. The CDR3 extends over 20 residues, inclusive of both ends.

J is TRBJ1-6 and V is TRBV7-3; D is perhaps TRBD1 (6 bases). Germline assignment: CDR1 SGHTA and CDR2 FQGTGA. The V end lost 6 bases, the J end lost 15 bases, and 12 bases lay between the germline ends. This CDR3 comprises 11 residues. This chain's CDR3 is CASRKGGGLHF. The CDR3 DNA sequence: TGTGCCAGCAGGAAGGGGGGGGGCCTCCACTTT. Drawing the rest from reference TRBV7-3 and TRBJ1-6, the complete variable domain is GAGVSQTPSNKVTEKGKYVELRCDPISGHTALYWYRQSLGQGPEFLIYFQGTGAADDSGLPNDRFFAVRPEGSVSTLKIQRTERGDSAVYLCASRKGGGLHFGNGTRLTVT.

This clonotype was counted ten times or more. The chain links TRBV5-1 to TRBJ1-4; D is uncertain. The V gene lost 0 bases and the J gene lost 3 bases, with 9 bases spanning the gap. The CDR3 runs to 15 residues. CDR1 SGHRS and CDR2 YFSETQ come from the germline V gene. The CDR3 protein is CASSLEASANEKLFF. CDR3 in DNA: TGCGCCAGCAGCTTGGAAGCCTCAGCTAATGAAAAACTGTTTTTT.

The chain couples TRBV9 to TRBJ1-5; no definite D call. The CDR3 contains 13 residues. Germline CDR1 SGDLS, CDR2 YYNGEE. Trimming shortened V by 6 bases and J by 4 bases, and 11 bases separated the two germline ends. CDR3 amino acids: CASTAAANQPQHF. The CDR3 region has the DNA TGTGCCAGCACCGCGGCAGCGAATCAGCCCCAGCATTTT.

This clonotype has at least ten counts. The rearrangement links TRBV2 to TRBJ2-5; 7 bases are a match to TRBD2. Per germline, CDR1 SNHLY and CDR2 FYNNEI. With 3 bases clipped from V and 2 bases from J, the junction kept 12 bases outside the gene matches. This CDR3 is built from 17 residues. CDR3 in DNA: TGTGCCAGCAGTGATTTCGGGAGGCCTCTTAAACAAGAGACCCAGTACTTC. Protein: CASSDFGRPLKQETQYF.

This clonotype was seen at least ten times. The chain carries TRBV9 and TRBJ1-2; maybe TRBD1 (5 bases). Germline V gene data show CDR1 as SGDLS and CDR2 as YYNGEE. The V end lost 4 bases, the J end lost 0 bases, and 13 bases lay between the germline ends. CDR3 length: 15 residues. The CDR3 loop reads CASSTDSSPNYGYTF. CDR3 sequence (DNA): TGTGCCAGCAGCACAGACAGTTCACCTAACTATGGCTACACCTTC.

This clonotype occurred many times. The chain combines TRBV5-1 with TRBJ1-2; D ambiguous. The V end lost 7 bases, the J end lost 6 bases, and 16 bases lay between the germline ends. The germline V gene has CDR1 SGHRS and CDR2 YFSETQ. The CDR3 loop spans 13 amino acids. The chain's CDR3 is CASGSHGLDGYTF. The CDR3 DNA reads TGCGCCAGCGGGTCACACGGGCTGGATGGCTACACCTTC.

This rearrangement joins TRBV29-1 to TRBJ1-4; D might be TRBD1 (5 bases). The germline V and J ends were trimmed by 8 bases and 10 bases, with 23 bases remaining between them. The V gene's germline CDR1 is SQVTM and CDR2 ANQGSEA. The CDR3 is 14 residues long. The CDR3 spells CSPSVGPYPGKLFF. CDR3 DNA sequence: TGCAGCCCGTCGGTGGGGCCTTATCCTGGAAAACTGTTTTTT.

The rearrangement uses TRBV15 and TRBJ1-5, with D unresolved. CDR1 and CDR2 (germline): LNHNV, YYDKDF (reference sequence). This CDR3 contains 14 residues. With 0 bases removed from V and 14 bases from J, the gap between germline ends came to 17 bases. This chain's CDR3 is CATSRDRGSGYEHF. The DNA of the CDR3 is TGTGCCACCAGCAGAGATCGAGGTAGCGGCTACGAGCATTTT.

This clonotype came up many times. CDR3 nucleotide sequence: TGCAGCCAATCATTAGCGGGCCACCAAGAGACCCAGTACTTC. This encodes CSQSLAGHQETQYF. The genes are TRBV29-1 and TRBJ2-5; 7 bases are shared with TRBD2. This CDR3 has 14 residues. V shed 8 bases, J shed 0 bases, and the junction held 9 bases outside the gene matches. Germline V gene data show CDR1 as SQVTM and CDR2 as ANQGSEA.

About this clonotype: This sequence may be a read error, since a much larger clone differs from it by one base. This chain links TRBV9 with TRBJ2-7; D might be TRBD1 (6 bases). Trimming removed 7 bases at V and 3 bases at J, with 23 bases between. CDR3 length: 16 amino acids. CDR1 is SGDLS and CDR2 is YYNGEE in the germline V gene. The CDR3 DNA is TGTGCCAGCTCATCCACCGGGACAAAAGGGGGCTACGAGCAGTACTTC. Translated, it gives CASSSTGTKGGYEQYF.

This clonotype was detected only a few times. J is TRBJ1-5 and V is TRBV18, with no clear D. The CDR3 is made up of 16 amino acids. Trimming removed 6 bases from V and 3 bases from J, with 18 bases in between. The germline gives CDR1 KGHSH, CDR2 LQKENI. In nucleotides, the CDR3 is TGTGCCAGCTCCATTATCCAACAAGACCCCAATCAGCCCCAGCATTTT. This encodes CASSIIQQDPNQPQHF.

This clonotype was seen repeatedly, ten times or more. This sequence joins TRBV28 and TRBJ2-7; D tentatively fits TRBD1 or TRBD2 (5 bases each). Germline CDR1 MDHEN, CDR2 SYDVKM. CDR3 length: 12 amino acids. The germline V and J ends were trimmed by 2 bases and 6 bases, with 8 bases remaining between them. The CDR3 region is CASSLQGREQYF. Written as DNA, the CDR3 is TGTGCCAGCAGTTTACAGGGACGCGAGCAGTACTTC.

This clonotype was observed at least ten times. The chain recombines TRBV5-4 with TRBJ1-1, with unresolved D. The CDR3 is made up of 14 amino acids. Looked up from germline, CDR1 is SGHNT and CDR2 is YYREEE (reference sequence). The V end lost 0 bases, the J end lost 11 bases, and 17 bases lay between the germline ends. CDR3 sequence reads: CASSLDQAASNAFF. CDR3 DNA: TGTGCCAGCAGCTTGGACCAGGCTGCTTCTAACGCTTTCTTT.

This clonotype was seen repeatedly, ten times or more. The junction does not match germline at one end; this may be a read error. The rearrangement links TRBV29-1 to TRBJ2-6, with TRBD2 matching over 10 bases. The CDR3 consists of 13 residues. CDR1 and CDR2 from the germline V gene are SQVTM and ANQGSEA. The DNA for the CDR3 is TGCAGCGTTACTAGCGGGGTGGCCTACGTCCTGACTTTC. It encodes CSVTSGVAYVLTF.

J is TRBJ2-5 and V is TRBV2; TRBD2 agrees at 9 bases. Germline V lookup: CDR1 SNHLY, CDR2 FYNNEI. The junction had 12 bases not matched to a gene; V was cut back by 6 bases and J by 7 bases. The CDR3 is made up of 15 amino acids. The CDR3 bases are TGTGCCAGCAGCGGGGGAAGACTAGCGGCAAGGACCCAGTACTTC. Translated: CASSGGRLAARTQYF.

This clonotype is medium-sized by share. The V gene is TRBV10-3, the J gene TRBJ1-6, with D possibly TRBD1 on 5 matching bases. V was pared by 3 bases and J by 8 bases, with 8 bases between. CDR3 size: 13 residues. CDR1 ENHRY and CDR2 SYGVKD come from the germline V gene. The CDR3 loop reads CAISDRQYSPLHF. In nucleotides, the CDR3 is TGTGCCATCAGTGACCGACAGTATTCACCCCTCCACTTT.

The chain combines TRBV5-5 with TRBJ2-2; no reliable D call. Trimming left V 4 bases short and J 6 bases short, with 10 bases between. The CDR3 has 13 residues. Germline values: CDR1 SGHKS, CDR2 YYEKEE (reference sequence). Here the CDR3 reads CASSPGPSGELFF. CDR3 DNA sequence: TGTGCCAGCAGCCCGGGTCCATCCGGGGAGCTGTTTTTT.